Reported below is one T cell receptor (beta chain). This specimen belongs to a study of identical twins. In germline, CDR1 is SGHAT, CDR2 FQNNGV. Deletions cut 1 base from V and 6 bases from J, with 21 bases between. The CDR3 is 17 residues long. A universal primer site was created by template switching, with the cDNA bearing unique molecular identifiers. TCRdb fed the 5' RACE reads into MiXCR, producing one record per CDR3 protein. The data contain hundreds of thousands of distinct CDR3 sequences, 10% to 15% of them seen just once; the ten biggest clones take up under 2%. The data also belong to a second study, concerning yellow fever vaccine responses in identical twins.

The sequenced sample consisted of PBMCs. This receptor was taken from a woman aged 18 to 35 in good health. V is TRBV11-2 and J is TRBJ1-2; weak D call: TRBD1 (5 bases). The CDR3 DNA reads as TGTGCCAGCAGCTTAGTTTTAAGGGAGGGGATATCGGATGGCTACACCTTC. Protein sequence: CASSLVLREGISDGYTF.